The T cell receptor beta chain under discussion was sequenced for a study of beta chain features in type 1 diabetes. For the study at large: All samples combined gave fewer than 110 million sorted cells for examination. Study-level results: Naive, central memory and Treg TCRB repertoires appeared more alike in patients than in healthy donors.

On this clone itself: What it binds is not known.

The study reverse transcribed the entire isolated RNA, so it sequenced expressed TCRB transcripts. Using immunoSEQ multiplex PCR, the repertoire was profiled, and TCRdb retains in-frame clones only, with some absent. The data contain about 350,000 clones, 15% to 20% of them singletons. Sequenced input: naive CD4+ T cells from blood. This TCR came from a woman aged 18 to 35 in good health.

DNA for the CDR3: TGTGCCAGCAGCTTCGGGTTGAACACTGAAGCTTTCTTT. As protein: CASSFGLNTEAFF. The chain uses TRBV7-3 and TRBJ1-1; D not resolved. The CDR3 is 13 amino acids. The germline CDR1 and CDR2 sequences are SGHTA and FQGTGA. Trimming shortened V by 3 bases and J by 0 bases, and 5 bases separated the two germline ends.